This TCR beta chain appears in the sequencing data of a study of cytomegalovirus exposure and HLA in healthy donors. The CDR3 loop spans 13 amino acids. Germline CDR1 SGHVS, CDR2 FQNEAQ. Trimming removed 5 bases from V and 7 bases from J; junction bases left unmatched: 6. This clone was detected only once. Its antigen is unknown. General study findings and limits: According to a later analysis, most TCR beta chains associated with CMV appeared HLA-restricted. Researchers reported in a later analysis that a missense DCLRE1C variant was tied to TCR beta V- and J-gene trimming. Later work showed greater clonal expansion in HLA-associated TCR beta chains than in equally common others.

The PCR ran on 60 Vbeta and 13 Jbeta primers. The method was immunoSEQ multiplex PCR; TCRdb's version includes in-frame clones alone and lacks a portion of them. This table holds roughly 160,000 clones, around 84% found once. The sample was PBMCs. The TCR was taken from a boy between 2 and 10 years old in good health and CMV-seronegative. The chain is built from TRBV7-8 and TRBJ1-1; 8 nucleotides line up with TRBD1. The CDR3 sequence: CASSVGQGLEAFF. CDR3 DNA sequence: TGTGCCAGCAGCGTCGGACAGGGCCTTGAAGCTTTCTTT.